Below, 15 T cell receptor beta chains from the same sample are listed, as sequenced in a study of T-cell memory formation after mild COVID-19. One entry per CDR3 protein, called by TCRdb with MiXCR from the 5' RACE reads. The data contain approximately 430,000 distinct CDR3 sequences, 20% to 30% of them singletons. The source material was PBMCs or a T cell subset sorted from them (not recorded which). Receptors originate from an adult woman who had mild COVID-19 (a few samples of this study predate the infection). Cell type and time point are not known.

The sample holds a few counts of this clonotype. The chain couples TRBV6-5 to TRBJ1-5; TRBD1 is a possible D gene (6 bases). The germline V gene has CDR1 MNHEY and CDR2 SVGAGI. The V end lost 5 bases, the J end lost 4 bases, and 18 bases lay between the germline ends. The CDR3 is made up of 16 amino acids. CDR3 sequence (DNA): TGTGCCAGCAGTAGCGACAGGCCCCAGGGAAATCAGCCCCAGCATTTT. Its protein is CASSSDRPQGNQPQHF.

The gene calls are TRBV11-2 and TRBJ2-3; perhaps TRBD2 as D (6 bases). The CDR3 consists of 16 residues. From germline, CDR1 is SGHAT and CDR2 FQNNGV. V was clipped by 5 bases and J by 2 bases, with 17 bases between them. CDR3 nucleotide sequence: TGTGCCAGCAGCCCCGGGGGTACATTTCACACAGATACGCAGTATTTT. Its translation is CASSPGGTFHTDTQYF.

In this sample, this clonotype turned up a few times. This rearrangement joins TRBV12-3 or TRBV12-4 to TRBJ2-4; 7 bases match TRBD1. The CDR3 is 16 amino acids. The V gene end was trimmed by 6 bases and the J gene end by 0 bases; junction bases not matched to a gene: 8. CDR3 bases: TGTGCCAGCAGCGGGGACAGTAGTATAGCCAAAAACATTCAGTACTTC. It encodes CASSGDSSIAKNIQYF.

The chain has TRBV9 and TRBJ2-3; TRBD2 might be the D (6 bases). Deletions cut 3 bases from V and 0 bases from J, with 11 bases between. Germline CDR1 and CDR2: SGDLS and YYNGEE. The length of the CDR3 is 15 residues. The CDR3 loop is CASSAGTFSTDTQYF. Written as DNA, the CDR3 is TGTGCCAGCAGCGCCGGGACTTTCAGCACAGATACGCAGTATTTT.

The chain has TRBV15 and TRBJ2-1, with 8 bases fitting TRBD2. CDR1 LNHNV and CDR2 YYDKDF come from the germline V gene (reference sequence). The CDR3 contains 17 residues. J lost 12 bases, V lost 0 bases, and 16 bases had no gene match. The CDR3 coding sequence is TGTGCCACCAGCAGAGAAAATTTTGTTGGCGGGAGGCCAGGGCAGTTCTTC. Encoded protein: CATSRENFVGGRPGQFF.

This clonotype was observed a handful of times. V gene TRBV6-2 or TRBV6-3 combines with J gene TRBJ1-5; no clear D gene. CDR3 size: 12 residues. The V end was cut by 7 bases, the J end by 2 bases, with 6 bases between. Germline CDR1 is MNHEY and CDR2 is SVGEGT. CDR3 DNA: TGTGCCAGCAAAGTTGGCAATCAGCCCCAGCATTTT. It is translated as CASKVGNQPQHF.

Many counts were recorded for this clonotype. CDR3 nucleotides: TGTGCCTCCCAAGCTCGGGGCGGGGGGGCCAGGGAGACCCAGTACTTC. Its protein is CASQARGGGARETQYF. V gene TRBV9 combines with J gene TRBJ2-5, with 9 bases matching TRBD2. The V gene's germline CDR1 is SGDLS and CDR2 YYNGEE. The CDR3 has 16 amino acids. With 10 bases clipped from V and 5 bases from J, the junction kept 18 bases outside the gene matches. Based on the CDR3 plus reference TRBV9 and TRBJ2-5, the full variable domain is DSGVTQTPKHLITATGQRVTLRCSPRSGDLSVYWYQQSLDQGLQFLIQYYNGEERAKGNILERFSAQQFPDLHSELNLSSLELGDSALYFCASQARGGGARETQYFGPGTRLLVL.

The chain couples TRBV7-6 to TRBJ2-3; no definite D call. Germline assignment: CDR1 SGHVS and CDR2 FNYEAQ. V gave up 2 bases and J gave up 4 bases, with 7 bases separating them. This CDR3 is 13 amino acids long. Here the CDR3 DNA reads TGTGCCAGCAGCTTACAGACGGCAGATACGCAGTATTTT. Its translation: CASSLQTADTQYF.

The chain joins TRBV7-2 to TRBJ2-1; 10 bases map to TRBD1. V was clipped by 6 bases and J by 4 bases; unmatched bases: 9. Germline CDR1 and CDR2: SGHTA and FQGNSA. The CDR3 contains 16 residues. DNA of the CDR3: TGTGCCAGCAGATCTCGACAGGGGGCTAGGTACAATGAGCAGTTCTTC. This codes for CASRSRQGARYNEQFF.

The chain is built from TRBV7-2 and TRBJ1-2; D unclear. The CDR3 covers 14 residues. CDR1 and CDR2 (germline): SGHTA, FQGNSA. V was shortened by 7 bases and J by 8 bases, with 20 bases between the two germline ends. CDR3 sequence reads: CASTDMALVLGYTF. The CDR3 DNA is TGTGCCAGCACCGACATGGCGTTGGTGTTAGGCTACACCTTC.

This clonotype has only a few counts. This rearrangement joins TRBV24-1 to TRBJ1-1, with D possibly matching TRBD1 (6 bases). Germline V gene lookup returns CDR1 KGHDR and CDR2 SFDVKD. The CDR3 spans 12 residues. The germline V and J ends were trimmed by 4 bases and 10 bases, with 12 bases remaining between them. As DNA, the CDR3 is TGTGCCACCAGTGACGACATAGGGGGAGCTTTCTTT. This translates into CATSDDIGGAFF.

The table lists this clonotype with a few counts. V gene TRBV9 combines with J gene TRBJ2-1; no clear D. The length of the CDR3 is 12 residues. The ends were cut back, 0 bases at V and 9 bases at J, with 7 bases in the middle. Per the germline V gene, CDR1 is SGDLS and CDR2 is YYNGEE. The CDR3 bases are TGTGCCAGCAGCGTAGGGGTGGTTGAGCAGTTCTTC. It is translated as CASSVGVVEQFF.

DNA for the CDR3: TGCAGCGTTCTCAGGGGCGAGAACACTGAAGCTTTCTTT. Translation gives CSVLRGENTEAFF. The chain links TRBV29-1 to TRBJ1-1, with a weak D call TRBD1 (6 bases). V lost 5 bases, J lost 1 base, and 11 bases lay in between. CDR3 length: 13 amino acids. Germline-derived CDR1 and CDR2 are SQVTM and ANQGSEA.

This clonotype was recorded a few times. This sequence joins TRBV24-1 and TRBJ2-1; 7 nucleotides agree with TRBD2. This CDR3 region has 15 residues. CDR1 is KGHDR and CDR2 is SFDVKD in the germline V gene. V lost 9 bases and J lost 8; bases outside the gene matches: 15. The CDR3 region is CATRLGGSPSDEQFF. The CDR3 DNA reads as TGTGCCACCCGGCTCGGCGGGAGCCCAAGTGATGAGCAGTTCTTC.

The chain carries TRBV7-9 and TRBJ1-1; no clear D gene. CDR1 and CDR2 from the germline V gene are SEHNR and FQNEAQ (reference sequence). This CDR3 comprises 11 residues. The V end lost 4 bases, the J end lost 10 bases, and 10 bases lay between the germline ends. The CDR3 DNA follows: TGTGCCAGCAGCTCGTCCACGAGAGCTTTCTTT. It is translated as CASSSSTRAFF. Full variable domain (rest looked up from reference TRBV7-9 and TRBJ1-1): DTGVSQNPRHKITKRGQNVTFRCDPISEHNRLYWYRQTLGQGPEFLTYFQNEAQLEKSRLLSDRFSAERPKGSFSTLEIQRTEQGDSAMYLCASSSSTRAFFGQGTRLTVV.